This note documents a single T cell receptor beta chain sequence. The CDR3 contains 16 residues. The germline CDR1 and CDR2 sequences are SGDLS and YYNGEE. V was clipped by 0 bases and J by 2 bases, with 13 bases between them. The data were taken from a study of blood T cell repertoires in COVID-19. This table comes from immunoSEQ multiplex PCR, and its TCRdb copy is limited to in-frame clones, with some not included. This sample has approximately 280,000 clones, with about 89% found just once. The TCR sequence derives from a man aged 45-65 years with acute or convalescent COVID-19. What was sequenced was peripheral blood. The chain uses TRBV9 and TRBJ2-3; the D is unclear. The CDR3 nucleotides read TGTGCCAGCAGCGTAGCCAGTCACGCCACCACAGATACGCAGTATTTT. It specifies CASSVASHATTDTQYF.